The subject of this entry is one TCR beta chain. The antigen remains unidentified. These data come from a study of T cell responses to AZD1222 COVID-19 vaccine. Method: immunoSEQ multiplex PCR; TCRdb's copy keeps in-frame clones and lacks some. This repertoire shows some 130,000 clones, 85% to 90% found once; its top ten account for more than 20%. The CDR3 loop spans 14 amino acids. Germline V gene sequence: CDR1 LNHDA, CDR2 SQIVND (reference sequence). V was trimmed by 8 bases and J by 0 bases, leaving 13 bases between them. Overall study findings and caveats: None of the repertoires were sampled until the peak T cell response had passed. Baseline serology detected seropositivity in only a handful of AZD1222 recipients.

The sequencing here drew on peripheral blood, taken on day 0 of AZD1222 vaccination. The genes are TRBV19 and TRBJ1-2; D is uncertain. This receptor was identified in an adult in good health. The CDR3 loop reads CASFPGLANYGYTF. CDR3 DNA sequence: TGTGCCAGTTTCCCGGGTTTAGCTAACTATGGCTACACCTTC.